Described below is a single T cell receptor beta chain sequence and its context. What it recognizes is unknown. This CDR3 has 15 amino acids. Looked up from germline, CDR1 is SGHAT and CDR2 is FQNNGV. J was trimmed by 4 bases and V by 5 bases; bases with no gene match: 10. The sample is drawn from a study of beta chain features in type 1 diabetes. Study-wide results and limits: A closer apparent resemblance between naive, central memory and Treg TCRB repertoires was seen in patients than in healthy donors.

The isolated RNA, all of it, was reverse transcribed, so expressed TCRB transcripts were what got sequenced. Sequenced by immunoSEQ multiplex PCR; TCRdb stores in-frame clones only, minus some. Of approximately 110,000 clones listed, 30% to 40% are singletons. Purity exceeding 95% was reached by all sorted populations. What was sequenced was stem cell memory CD4+ T cells from blood. This TCR derives from a woman between 18 and 29 years old in good health. The V and J genes are TRBV11-2 and TRBJ1-2, with TRBD1 matching 7 bases. CDR3 DNA sequence: TGTGCCAGCAGCCCAGCTACAGGGGCCGCCTATGGCTACACCTTC. Encoded protein: CASSPATGAAYGYTF.